The next 21 T cell receptor beta chains were all read from a single sample in a study of blood T cell repertoires in COVID-19. The table came from immunoSEQ multiplex PCR; TCRdb's copy has only in-frame clones and leaves some out. Here the sample spans 100,000 to 150,000 clones, roughly four fifths being singletons. The sample comprised peripheral blood. Every receptor here comes from a man between 25 and 39 years old with COVID-19, enrolled during active disease.

V gene TRBV19 combines with J gene TRBJ1-1, with D possibly TRBD1 on 6 matching bases. CDR3 size: 14 residues. Germline V gene lookup returns CDR1 LNHDA and CDR2 SQIVND (reference sequence). The germline V and J ends were trimmed by 6 bases and 8 bases, with 19 bases remaining between them. CDR3 DNA: TGTGCCAGTAGCCTCAGGGGTGACGGAACAGAAGCTTTCTTT. Translating it yields CASSLRGDGTEAFF.

The chain combines TRBV7-8 with TRBJ2-7; TRBD2 matches 7 bases. The CDR3 length is 17 residues. Germline assignment: CDR1 SGHVS and CDR2 FQNEAQ. With 2 bases clipped from V and 3 bases from J, the junction kept 13 bases outside the gene matches. The CDR3 coding sequence is TGTGCCAGCAGCTTAAGAGTGACAGCGGGGAGCCTCTACGAGCAGTACTTC. This codes for CASSLRVTAGSLYEQYF.

This clone was detected only a few times. This chain connects TRBV11-2 to TRBJ2-3, with 8 bases aligning to TRBD2. V dropped 2 bases and J dropped 3; count of bases not matched to a gene: 7. CDR1 SGHAT and CDR2 FQNNGV come from the germline V gene. The CDR3 spans 16 residues. The CDR3 here is CASSLSNSGNTDTQYF. CDR3 sequence (DNA): TGTGCCAGCAGCTTAAGTAATAGCGGGAATACAGATACGCAGTATTTT.

This clone showed up just a few times. This specimen includes other DNA sequences encoding the same CDR3. This chain links TRBV29-1 with TRBJ2-3; TRBD1 matches at 7 bases. J was trimmed by 2 bases and V by 5 bases; bases with no gene match: 4. The CDR3 length is 13 residues. CDR1 and CDR2 (germline): SQVTM, ANQGSEA. CDR3 DNA: TGCAGCGTTCGGACAGGCCTCACAGATACGCAGTATTTT. Its protein is CSVRTGLTDTQYF.

The chain carries TRBV30 and TRBJ1-2, with D hard to call. Trimming removed 3 bases at V and 3 bases at J, with 11 bases between. Germline-derived CDR1 and CDR2 are GTSNPN and SVGIG (reference sequence). The length of the CDR3 is 13 residues. The CDR3 bases are TGTGCCTGGAGCCCCCAGGCCTACTATGGCTACACCTTC. This gives the protein CAWSPQAYYGYTF. The full variable domain, rest sourced from reference TRBV30 and TRBJ1-2, is SQTIHQWPATLVQPVGSPLSLECTVEGTSNPNLYWYRQAAGRGLQLLFYSVGIGQISSEVPQNLSASRPQDRQFILSSKKLLLSDSGFYLCAWSPQAYYGYTFGSGTRLTVV.

The rearrangement uses TRBV2 and TRBJ2-3; 8 bases agree with TRBD2. Germline lookup yields CDR1 SNHLY and CDR2 FYNNEI. Unmatched junction bases numbered 6, after V lost 4 bases and J lost 0 bases. The CDR3 extends over 16 amino acids. CDR3 in DNA: TGTGCCAGCAGTGTTTTAGCGGGGTTCAGCACAGATACGCAGTATTTT. It specifies CASSVLAGFSTDTQYF.

V and J are TRBV19 and TRBJ1-5; D perhaps matches TRBD1 (6 bases). V was pared by 4 bases and J by 6 bases, with 10 bases between. The CDR3 is 13 residues long. CDR1 is LNHDA and CDR2 is SQIVND in the germline V gene (reference sequence). CDR3 in amino acids: CASSRGGPQPQHF. As DNA, the CDR3 is TGTGCCAGTAGTAGAGGGGGACCTCAGCCCCAGCATTTT.

This clone was seen a single time. V gene TRBV20-1 combines with J gene TRBJ2-1; a weak D match, TRBD1 (5 bases). Germline CDR1 and CDR2: DFQATT and SNEGSKA (reference sequence). The CDR3 spans 11 residues. The V and J ends lost 3 bases and 13 bases respectively, with 13 bases between them. CDR3 sequence: CSASEVDIQFF. The CDR3 DNA follows: TGCAGTGCTAGCGAAGTGGACATTCAGTTCTTC.

This clone was observed a handful of times. V is TRBV6-1 and J is TRBJ2-5, with 8 bases that match TRBD1. The V gene end was trimmed by 0 bases and the J gene end by 2 bases; junction bases not matched to a gene: 2. The germline gives CDR1 MNHNS, CDR2 SASEGT. This CDR3 is built from 15 residues. This CDR3 reads CASSEATGGQETQYF. In nucleotides, the CDR3 is TGTGCCAGCAGTGAAGCCACAGGGGGGCAAGAGACCCAGTACTTC.

This clone was seen only a few times. The CDR3 region has the DNA TGTGCCAGCTCAGTCCGCAAGGACAGGGGAAATGAAAAACTGTTTTTT. Its protein is CASSVRKDRGNEKLFF. The chain couples TRBV18 to TRBJ1-4; TRBD1 matches at 9 bases. CDR3 size: 16 residues. CDR1 and CDR2 (germline): KGHSH, LQKENI. V was clipped by 5 bases and J by 5 bases; unmatched bases: 9.

The V gene is TRBV5-6, the J gene TRBJ2-7; D possibly corresponds to TRBD1 (7 bases). There are 13 residues in the CDR3. CDR1 and CDR2 from the germline V gene are SGHDT and YYEEEE. Trimming left V 4 bases short and J 3 bases short, with 11 bases between. This CDR3 reads CASSTQGGYEQYF. CDR3 bases: TGTGCCAGCAGCACTCAGGGGGGCTACGAGCAGTACTTC.

This chain connects TRBV7-9 to TRBJ1-1, with D perhaps matching TRBD1 (5 bases). Germline V gene sequence: CDR1 SEHNR, CDR2 FQNEAQ (reference sequence). V shed 5 bases and J shed 1 base, with 20 bases lying between them. The CDR3 extends over 17 amino acids. The CDR3 DNA reads TGTGCCAGCAGCGGCCGTCGGGACGGAGGGCCGAACACTGAAGCTTTCTTT. Protein product: CASSGRRDGGPNTEAFF.

The chain recombines TRBV7-2 with TRBJ2-7; 8 bases match TRBD1. Per germline, CDR1 SGHTA and CDR2 FQGNSA. The CDR3 has 14 residues. V lost 6 bases and J lost 1; bases outside the gene matches: 5. The DNA of the CDR3 is TGTGCCAGCAGAAGGACAGGGCCTTCCTACGAGCAGTACTTC. Translation: CASRRTGPSYEQYF.

This chain links TRBV11-1 with TRBJ2-7; D is unresolved. Germline V gene lookup returns CDR1 SGHAT and CDR2 FQDESV (reference sequence). With 3 bases removed from V and 0 bases from J, the gap between germline ends came to 3 bases. The CDR3 sequence is 12 residues long. The DNA of the CDR3 is TGTGCCAGCAGCTTGAGCTCCTACGAGCAGTACTTC. It translates to CASSLSSYEQYF.

The chain employs TRBV6-6 and TRBJ1-6; weak D call: TRBD1 (6 bases). The V gene's germline CDR1 is MNHNY and CDR2 SVGAGI (reference sequence). The CDR3 is 16 residues long. Trimming pared 2 bases from V and 5 bases from J, leaving 13 bases between. As DNA, the CDR3 is TGTGCCAGCAGTTACCCGACAGGAGTAAATAATTCACCCCTCCACTTT. Protein: CASSYPTGVNNSPLHF.

The J gene is TRBJ2-7, the V gene TRBV14, with D hard to call. Trimming shortened V by 4 bases and J by 6 bases, and 13 bases separated the two germline ends. The CDR3 spans 13 residues. CDR1 SGHDN and CDR2 FVKESK come from the germline V gene. The CDR3 nucleotides are TGTGCCAGCAGCCTTCTTGGAGTGGGCGAGCAGTACTTC. This encodes CASSLLGVGEQYF.

This chain connects TRBV11-3 to TRBJ2-7, with TRBD1 matching over 7 bases. The CDR3 length is 15 residues. Trimming took 0 bases from V and 3 from J; bases not matched to a gene: 5. CDR1 SGHNT and CDR2 YENEEA come from the germline V gene. The CDR3, as DNA: TGTGCCAGCAGCTTAGATGGGGGACAGAACTACGAGCAGTACTTC. It encodes CASSLDGGQNYEQYF.

This chain joins TRBV27 and TRBJ1-1; D perhaps matches TRBD1 (6 bases). Germline V gene lookup returns CDR1 MNHEY and CDR2 SMNVEV (reference sequence). The CDR3 is made up of 16 amino acids. The germline V and J ends were trimmed by 4 bases and 4 bases, with 19 bases remaining between them. CDR3 coding DNA: TGTGCCAGCAGTTCCCGAAGACAGGATGCCAGCACTGAAGCTTTCTTT. It encodes CASSSRRQDASTEAFF.

The CDR3 protein is CASSGQGAVEKLFF. CDR3 DNA sequence: TGTGCCAGTAGTGGTCAGGGGGCGGTTGAAAAACTGTTTTTT. V gene TRBV19 combines with J gene TRBJ1-4; 8 bases line up with TRBD1. This CDR3 spans 14 amino acids. V dropped 5 bases and J dropped 7; count of bases not matched to a gene: 6. Germline V gene lookup returns CDR1 LNHDA and CDR2 SQIVND (reference sequence).

This clone was observed a few times. The chain employs TRBV4-3 and TRBJ1-1, with a possible D match to TRBD1 (5 bases). There are 15 residues in the CDR3. Germline V gives CDR1 LGHNA, CDR2 YSLEER. V was shortened by 5 bases and J by 4 bases, with 17 bases between the two germline ends. This chain's CDR3 is CASSYSTDRGTEAFF. The CDR3 DNA reads as TGCGCCAGCAGCTACTCAACAGATAGGGGCACTGAAGCTTTCTTT.

This chain joins TRBV5-1 and TRBJ2-7; 9 bases agree with TRBD1. The germline CDR1 and CDR2 sequences are SGHRS and YFSETQ. V trimming: 5 bases; J trimming: 5 bases; junction bases outside the gene matches: 11. This CDR3 spans 15 amino acids. The chain's CDR3 is CASSPTGTGIDEQYF. The CDR3, as DNA: TGCGCCAGCAGTCCCACCGGGACAGGGATCGACGAGCAGTACTTC.